The clone carrying this TCR beta chain was counted at least ten times. Its antigen is unidentified. The sample is drawn from a study of T cells in Graves' hyperthyroidism and ophthalmopathy. Using RNA transcripts as the source, TCR beta CDR3 regions were amplified. The HTBI primer set drove a first-round RT-PCR of the TCR CDR3. TCRdb reprocessed the multiplex PCR reads with MiXCR, giving one entry per CDR3 protein. The sample has about 500,000 distinct CDR3 sequences, roughly 16% seen once. Study conclusions and caveats: Ophthalmopathy and stable hyperthyroidism were told apart by a 13 V-J model.

The CDR3 has 16 residues. The ends lost 6 bases at V and 7 bases at J; junction bases unmatched: 14. In germline, CDR1 is MNHNS, CDR2 SASEGT. Ophthalmopathy patients had moderate-to-severe active disease, CAS ≥3, NOSPECS ≥4, and disease duration under 3 months. The origin of this receptor is a woman in her 30s with Graves' ophthalmopathy. The specimen sequenced was blood. V and J are TRBV6-1 and TRBJ1-5; 8 bases map to TRBD1. CDR3 DNA: TGTGCCAGCAGGTTTACCTCCACAGGGGGTGACCAGCCCCAGCATTTT. Protein product: CASRFTSTGGDQPQHF.